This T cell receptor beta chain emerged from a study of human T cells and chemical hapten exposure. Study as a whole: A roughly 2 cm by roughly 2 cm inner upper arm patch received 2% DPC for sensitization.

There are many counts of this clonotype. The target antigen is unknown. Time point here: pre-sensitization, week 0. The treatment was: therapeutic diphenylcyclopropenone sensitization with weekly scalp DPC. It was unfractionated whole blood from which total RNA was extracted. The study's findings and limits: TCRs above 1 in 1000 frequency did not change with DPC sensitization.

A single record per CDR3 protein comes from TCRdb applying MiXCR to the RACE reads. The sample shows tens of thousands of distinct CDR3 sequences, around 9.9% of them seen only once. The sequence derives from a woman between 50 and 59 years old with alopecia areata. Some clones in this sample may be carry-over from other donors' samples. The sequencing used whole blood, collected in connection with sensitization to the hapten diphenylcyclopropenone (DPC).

CDR3 amino acids: CAISGASYEQYF. The CDR3 bases are TGTGCCATCAGCGGGGCCTCCTACGAGCAGTACTTC. This sequence joins TRBV10-3 and TRBJ2-7, with D perhaps given as TRBD1 or TRBD2 (5 bases each). The ends were cut back, 6 bases at V and 0 bases at J, with 6 bases in the middle. This CDR3 spans 12 amino acids. Germline V gives CDR1 ENHRY, CDR2 SYGVKD.